A selection of T cell receptor beta chains follows, all from one sample in a study of blood T cell repertoires in COVID-19. The method was immunoSEQ multiplex PCR; TCRdb's version includes in-frame clones alone and lacks a portion of them. The repertoire includes about 210,000 clones, about 87% of them detected once, and 9% to 12% sits in the top ten. The specimen was PBMCs or T cells enriched from blood (not recorded which). Source of these receptors: a man aged 18-30 years with acute COVID-19. Each CDR3 is given with its conserved first and last residue. A D gene is named only where the DNA matches it firmly. Expanded clones are given a class, and other clones once, few, many or no size at all.

TRBJ1-1 . few TRBV19 TGTGCCAGTAGCCCGCGGGGGAACACTGAAGCTTTCTTT CASSPRGNTEAFF
TRBJ1-2 . . TRBV28 TGTGCCAGCAGTTTTTTCAGCTATGGCTACACCTTC CASSFFSYGYTF
TRBJ2-2 TRBD1 . TRBV10-1 TGCGCCAGCAGTGAGTCGACAGGGGGTTCAACCGGGGAGCTGTTTTTT CASSESTGGSTGELFF
TRBJ1-4 TRBD1 few TRBV12-3/TRBV12-4 TGTGCCAGTTGCCGGGACAGTAATGAAAAACTGTTTTTT CASCRDSNEKLFF
TRBJ1-2 . . TRBV19 TGTGCCAGTAGGGGGGACACGAACTATGGCTACACCTTC CASRGDTNYGYTF
TRBJ2-2 TRBD1 . TRBV28 TGTGCCAGCAGGAAACAGGGGGCGTTGAACCGGGAGCTGTTTTTT CASRKQGALNRELFF
TRBJ1-1 . . TRBV12-5 TGTGCTAGTGGTTTGGTACGGGAGGGCACTGAAGCTTTCTTT CASGLVREGTEAFF
TRBJ2-1 TRBD2 . TRBV6-2/TRBV6-3 TGTGCCAGCAGCTTCACTAGCGCCGAGCAGTTCTTC CASSFTSAEQFF
TRBJ1-3 . . TRBV28 TGTGCCAGCAGTTGGACTGACGGAAACACCATATATTTT CASSWTDGNTIYF
TRBJ2-2 TRBD1 . TRBV10-2 TGCGCCAGCAGTGAGCTGGACAGGGCTTCATCCACCGGGGAGCTGTTTTTT CASSELDRASSTGELFF
TRBJ2-7 . . TRBV6-6 TGTGCCAGCAGTTACTCGGAGGGGTCCATGAACGAGCAGTACTTC CASSYSEGSMNEQYF
TRBJ1-1 TRBD1 . TRBV12-3/TRBV12-4 TGTGCCAGCAGTCCGAGCCGGGACAGAGAAGCTTTCTTT CASSPSRDREAFF
TRBJ2-5 . . TRBV4-1 TGCGCCAGCAGCCAGACCCCCCCGGGAGTCCAAGAGACCCAGTACTTC CASSQTPPGVQETQYF
TRBJ1-1 TRBD1 . TRBV2 TGTGCCAGCGGCAAGACAGGGGGTCACACTGAAGCTTTCTTT CASGKTGGHTEAFF
TRBJ2-1 TRBD2 . TRBV7-9 TGTGCCAGCAGCAATCCGGGGGGCAATGAGCAGTTCTTC CASSNPGGNEQFF
TRBJ2-7 TRBD1 . TRBV4-1 TGCGCCAGCAGCCAAGCTCAGACAGGGTCCTACGAGCAGTACTTC CASSQAQTGSYEQYF
TRBJ1-2 . few TRBV7-9 TGTGCCAGCAGCTTAGCGAGCGGAAACTATGGCTACACCTTC CASSLASGNYGYTF
TRBJ1-2 . . TRBV4-1 TGCGCCAGCAGCCAACAGGGCCACTATGGCTACACCTTC CASSQQGHYGYTF
TRBJ1-2 . . TRBV12-3/TRBV12-4 TGTGCCAGCAGTTTACCAGGGAAGTATGGCTACACCTTC CASSLPGKYGYTF
TRBJ2-1 . . TRBV28 TGTGCCAGCAGTTCAGGCCAGTTATACAATGAGCAGTTCTTC CASSSGQLYNEQFF
TRBJ1-2 . . TRBV5-4 TGTGCCAGCAGCCCACCGGACAGCTATGGCTACACCTTC CASSPPDSYGYTF
TRBJ1-4 TRBD1 . TRBV11-3 TGTGCCAGCAGCCCCTCGACAGGGACTAATGAAAAACTGTTTTTT CASSPSTGTNEKLFF
TRBJ2-2 . . TRBV28 TGTGCCAGCAGGCGGGGTTTCACCGGGGAGCTGTTTTTT CASRRGFTGELFF